Listed here are 20 T cell receptor beta chains from one sample, sequenced in a study of cytomegalovirus exposure and HLA in healthy donors. Generated by immunoSEQ multiplex PCR, the TCRdb table keeps only in-frame clones and is missing some. The sample carries approximately 100,000 clones, around 88% recorded once. The sequencing input was PBMCs. The source is a woman aged 25 to 39 in good health and CMV-seronegative.

V is TRBV7-2 and J is TRBJ2-2; the match to TRBD1 covers 7 bases. The germline CDR1 and CDR2 sequences are SGHTA and FQGNSA. The CDR3 spans 15 residues. V dropped 7 bases and J dropped 6; count of bases not matched to a gene: 11. The CDR3 DNA reads TGTGCCAGCACAAAACAGGGGAGAACACCCGGGGAGCTGTTTTTT. This encodes CASTKQGRTPGELFF.

The chain joins TRBV10-3 to TRBJ2-1; D is possibly TRBD1 (5 bases). V lost 6 bases and J 3 bases, leaving 9 bases between the germline ends. In germline, CDR1 is ENHRY, CDR2 SYGVKD. This CDR3 has 13 residues. The CDR3 spells CAIRTDSYNEQFF. DNA of the CDR3: TGTGCCATCAGGACTGACAGCTACAATGAGCAGTTCTTC.

This chain connects TRBV2 to TRBJ2-1; TRBD2 matches at 8 bases. The CDR3 has 14 amino acids. CDR1 and CDR2 from the germline V gene are SNHLY and FYNNEI. Losses at the gene ends were 4 bases for V and 5 bases for J; bases not matched to a gene: 4. The CDR3 here is CASSAGAGDNEQFF. The DNA of the CDR3 is TGTGCCAGCAGTGCGGGAGCGGGGGACAATGAGCAGTTCTTC.

This CDR3 is CASSTGGYGYTF. DNA of the CDR3: TGTGCCAGTAGTACAGGGGGCTATGGCTACACCTTC. This rearrangement joins TRBV19 to TRBJ1-2; TRBD1 agrees at 7 bases. CDR3 length: 12 residues. The V and J ends lost 4 bases and 4 bases, in that order; junction bases with no gene match: 0. Germline CDR1 LNHDA, CDR2 SQIVND (reference sequence).

The chain couples TRBV4-1 to TRBJ1-1; 8 nucleotides agree with TRBD1. V was clipped by 0 bases and J by 5 bases; unmatched bases: 5. Germline assignment: CDR1 MGHRA and CDR2 YSYEKL. The CDR3 extends over 15 amino acids. As DNA, the CDR3 is TGCGCCAGCAGCCAAGATTTTAGACAGGGGACTGAAGCTTTCTTT. Translated: CASSQDFRQGTEAFF.

V is TRBV10-3 and J is TRBJ2-5; 7 bases line up with TRBD2. Per the germline V gene, CDR1 is ENHRY and CDR2 is SYGVKD. V gave up 4 bases and J gave up 4 bases; unmatched junction bases: 3. The CDR3 extends over 13 amino acids. This CDR3 is CAISGGEGETQYF. CDR3 in DNA: TGTGCCATCAGTGGCGGGGAGGGAGAGACCCAGTACTTC.

This clone has only one observation. The rearrangement uses TRBV6-5 and TRBJ1-2; 7 bases agree with TRBD1. From germline, CDR1 is MNHEY and CDR2 SVGAGI. The V and J ends lost 2 bases and 4 bases, in that order; junction bases with no gene match: 7. The CDR3 totals 15 residues. CDR3 amino acids: CASSYQGQGGYGYTF. CDR3 nucleotide sequence: TGTGCCAGCAGTTACCAAGGGCAGGGGGGCTATGGCTACACCTTC.

Written as DNA, the CDR3 is TGCGCCAGCACCCCAGGGCAGGGGGTCGGCTACGAGCAGTACTTC. Encoded protein: CASTPGQGVGYEQYF. The rearrangement joins TRBV5-1 to TRBJ2-7, with 7 bases that match TRBD1. The junction had 12 bases not matched to a gene; V was cut back by 6 bases and J by 3 bases. The CDR3 has 15 amino acids. Germline CDR1 is SGHRS and CDR2 is YFSETQ. Full variable domain (rest looked up from reference TRBV5-1 and TRBJ2-7): KAGVTQTPRYLIKTRGQQVTLSCSPISGHRSVSWYQQTPGQGLQFLFEYFSETQRNKGNFPGRFSGRQFSNSRSEMNVSTLELGDSALYLCASTPGQGVGYEQYFGPGTRLTVT.

A note on this clone: Other DNA sequences in the sample encode the same CDR3. The chain couples TRBV2 to TRBJ2-7, with TRBD2 matching over 7 bases. CDR1 SNHLY and CDR2 FYNNEI come from the germline V gene. The CDR3 length is 15 residues. The V and J ends lost 1 base and 3 bases, in that order; junction bases with no gene match: 6. This CDR3 is CASSEGGGSNYEQYF. The CDR3 nucleotides are TGTGCCAGCAGTGAAGGGGGGGGGTCCAACTACGAGCAGTACTTC.

The chain carries TRBV18 and TRBJ2-7, with a weak D call TRBD2 (5 bases). CDR1 KGHSH and CDR2 LQKENI come from the germline V gene. The CDR3 spans 13 residues. V lost 5 bases, J lost 2 bases, and 10 bases lay in between. CDR3 amino acids: CASSFQEAYEQYF. The CDR3 DNA is TGTGCCAGCTCATTCCAGGAGGCCTACGAGCAGTACTTC.

This clone was seen more than once but under ten times. The gene calls are TRBV19 and TRBJ2-1, with 7 nucleotides matching TRBD1. The CDR3 loop spans 17 amino acids. Trimming took 7 bases from V and 5 from J; bases not matched to a gene: 17. Looked up from germline, CDR1 is LNHDA and CDR2 is SQIVND (reference sequence). CDR3 bases: TGTGCCAGTACCCCGTTGCGCACCGGGACAGTAAACAATGAGCAGTTCTTC. This gives the protein CASTPLRTGTVNNEQFF.

The chain links TRBV18 to TRBJ2-7, with TRBD2 identical over 7 bases. The CDR3 runs to 14 residues. Germline CDR1 reads KGHSH; CDR2 reads LQKENI. Germline trimming cut 3 bases from V and 4 bases from J; bases unmatched to any gene: 6. CDR3 residues: CASSPPTSAYEQYF. The DNA for the CDR3 is TGTGCCAGCTCACCTCCCACTAGCGCGTACGAGCAGTACTTC.

The chain carries TRBV18 and TRBJ2-3, with 7 bases lining up with TRBD1. This CDR3 has 14 amino acids. The J segment lost 5 bases and the V segment lost 3 bases, leaving 5 bases of the junction unmatched. Per the germline V gene, CDR1 is KGHSH and CDR2 is LQKENI. The CDR3: CASSPNRGRDTQYF. The CDR3 DNA sequence: TGTGCCAGCTCACCCAACAGGGGAAGAGATACGCAGTATTTT.

J is TRBJ2-5 and V is TRBV5-6; 9 bases are a match to TRBD2. V shed 0 bases and J 4 bases; nucleotides not matched to a gene: 10. Germline CDR1 is SGHDT and CDR2 is YYEEEE. The CDR3 extends over 17 amino acids. CDR3 sequence (DNA): TGTGCCAGCAGCTTGGGGCGCGGGGGGGCCCGACGAGAGACCCAGTACTTC. Translating gives CASSLGRGGARRETQYF.

The rearrangement joins TRBV5-6 to TRBJ2-7; possible D gene TRBD1, 6 bases. This CDR3 has 14 residues. The V gene lost 2 bases and the J gene lost 0 bases, with 9 bases spanning the gap. Germline V gene sequence: CDR1 SGHDT, CDR2 YYEEEE. The CDR3 reads CASSLGGLSYEQYF. CDR3 nucleotides: TGTGCCAGCAGCTTAGGGGGTCTCTCCTACGAGCAGTACTTC.

The chain uses TRBV5-1 and TRBJ2-2; 8 bases match TRBD1. The CDR3 sequence is 15 residues long. Germline V gives CDR1 SGHRS, CDR2 YFSETQ. Unmatched junction bases numbered 4, after V lost 5 bases and J lost 1 base. The CDR3 nucleotides read TGCGCCAGCAGGCGAGGGACAGGGAACACCGGGGAGCTGTTTTTT. It codes for CASRRGTGNTGELFF.

A single count supports this clone. The V gene is TRBV28, the J gene TRBJ2-2; TRBD1 is a possible D gene (6 bases). Per germline, CDR1 MDHEN and CDR2 SYDVKM. The CDR3 consists of 14 residues. Deletions cut 6 bases from V and 3 bases from J, with 11 bases between. The CDR3 DNA reads TGTGCCAGCAGCAGGGACATTGACACCGGGGAGCTGTTTTTT. This sequence encodes CASSRDIDTGELFF.

This clone was observed a handful of times. The chain employs TRBV5-1 and TRBJ1-2; D unresolved. CDR3 size: 13 residues. Germline loops: CDR1 SGHRS, CDR2 YFSETQ. V lost 0 bases and J lost 6, with 9 bases in between. CDR3 nucleotides: TGCGCCAGCAGCTTGGACGGGTTTGATGGCTACACCTTC. Protein sequence: CASSLDGFDGYTF.

The chain combines TRBV11-2 with TRBJ2-3; D might be TRBD1 (6 bases). This CDR3 spans 15 amino acids. Germline lookup yields CDR1 SGHAT and CDR2 FQNNGV. V was cut by 1 base and J by 4 bases, with 12 bases left in between. In nucleotides, the CDR3 is TGTGCCAGCAGCTTAGGGACAGCGCAGGCAGATACGCAGTATTTT. This encodes CASSLGTAQADTQYF.

The genes are TRBV27 and TRBJ2-7; D is unclear. The length of the CDR3 is 13 residues. Trimming took off 2 bases at V and 10 bases at J, with 15 bases between the two ends. CDR1 is MNHEY and CDR2 is SMNVEV in the germline V gene (reference sequence). This CDR3 is CASSLSRYLGQYF. In DNA form, the CDR3 reads TGTGCCAGCAGTTTAAGTAGGTACCTAGGTCAGTACTTC.